This TCR beta chain was found in a study of STAT5B mutations in CD4+ large granular lymphocyte leukemia. Germline assignment: CDR1 LGHNT and CDR2 FRNRAP. J lost 3 bases, V lost 5 bases, and 7 bases had no gene match. CDR3 length equals 14 residues. Broader study findings: The CD4+ versus CD8+ T-LGLL clonality difference may reflect limited sample size. CD4-sorted patient repertoires seemed more clonal than healthy CD4+ repertoires. No patients shared main leukemic clonotypes, though about 24% appeared at low frequency elsewhere.

This clone was found a few times. Its antigen is undetermined. Some clones are missing from TCRdb's copy, which holds only in-frame ones; the method was immunoSEQ multiplex PCR. The data contain more than 40,000 clones, approximately 83% of them singletons. The rearrangement uses TRBV12-5 and TRBJ2-7; TRBD1 agrees at 7 bases. This TCR derives from a human donor in good health. What was sequenced was CD4+ T cells from blood buffy coats. The CDR3 region has the DNA TGTGCTAGTGGTCTGGGACAGTTTGTCTACGAGCAGTACTTC. Its protein product is CASGLGQFVYEQYF.